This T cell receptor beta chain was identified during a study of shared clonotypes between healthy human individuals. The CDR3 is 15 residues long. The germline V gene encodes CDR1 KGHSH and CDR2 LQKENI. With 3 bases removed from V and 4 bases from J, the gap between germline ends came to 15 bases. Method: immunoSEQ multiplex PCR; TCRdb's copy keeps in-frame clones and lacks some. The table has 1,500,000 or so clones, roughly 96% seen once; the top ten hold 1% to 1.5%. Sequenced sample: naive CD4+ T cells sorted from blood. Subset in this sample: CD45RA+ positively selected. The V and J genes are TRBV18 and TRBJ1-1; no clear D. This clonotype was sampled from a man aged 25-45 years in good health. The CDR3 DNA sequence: TGTGCCAGCTCACCGGCGGCCGCCCCGGGCACTGAAGCTTTCTTT. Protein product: CASSPAAAPGTEAFF. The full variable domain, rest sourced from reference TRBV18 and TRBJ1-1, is NAGVMQNPRHLVRRRGQEARLRCSPMKGHSHVYWYRQLPEEGLKFMVYLQKENIIDESGMPKERFSAEFPKEGPSILRIQQVVRGDSAAYFCASSPAAAPGTEAFFGQGTRLTVV.